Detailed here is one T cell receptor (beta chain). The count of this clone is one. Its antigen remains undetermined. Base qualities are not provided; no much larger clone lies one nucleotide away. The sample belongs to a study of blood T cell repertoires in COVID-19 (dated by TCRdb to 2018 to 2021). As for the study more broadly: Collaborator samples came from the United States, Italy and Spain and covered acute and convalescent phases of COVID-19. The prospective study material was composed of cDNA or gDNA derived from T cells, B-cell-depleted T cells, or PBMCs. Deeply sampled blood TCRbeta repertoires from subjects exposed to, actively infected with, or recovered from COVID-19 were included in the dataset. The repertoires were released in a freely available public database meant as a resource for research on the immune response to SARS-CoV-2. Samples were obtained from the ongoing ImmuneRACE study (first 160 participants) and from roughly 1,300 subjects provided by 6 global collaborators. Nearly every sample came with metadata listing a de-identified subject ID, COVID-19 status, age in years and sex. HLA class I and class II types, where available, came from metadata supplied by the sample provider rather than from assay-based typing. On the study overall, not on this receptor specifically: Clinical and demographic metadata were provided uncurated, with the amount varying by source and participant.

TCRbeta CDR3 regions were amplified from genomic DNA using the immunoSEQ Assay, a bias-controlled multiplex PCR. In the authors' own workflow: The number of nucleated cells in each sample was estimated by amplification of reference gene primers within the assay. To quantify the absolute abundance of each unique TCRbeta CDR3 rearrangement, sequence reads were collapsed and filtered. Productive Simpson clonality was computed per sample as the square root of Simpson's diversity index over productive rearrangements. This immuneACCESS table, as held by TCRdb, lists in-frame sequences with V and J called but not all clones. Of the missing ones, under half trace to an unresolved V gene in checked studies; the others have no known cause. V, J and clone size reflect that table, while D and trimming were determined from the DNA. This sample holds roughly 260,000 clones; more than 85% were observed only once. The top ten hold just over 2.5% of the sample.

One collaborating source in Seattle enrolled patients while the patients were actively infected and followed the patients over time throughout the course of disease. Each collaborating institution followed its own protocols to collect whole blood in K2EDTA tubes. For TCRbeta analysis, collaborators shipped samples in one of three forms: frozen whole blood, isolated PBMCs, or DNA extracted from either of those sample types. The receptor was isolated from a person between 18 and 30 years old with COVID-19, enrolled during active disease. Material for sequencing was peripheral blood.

The CDR3 corresponds to CASSAVLGTGELFF. The nucleotides are TGTGCCAGCAGCGCTGTACTAGGGACCGGGGAGCTGTTTTTT. The chain uses TRBV9 and TRBJ2-2, with a tentative D gene TRBD2 over 5 matching bases. V is pared back by 3 bases and J by 5 bases, with 11 bases lying between the germline termini. From the cysteine through the phenylalanine, the CDR3 covers 14 amino acids. Of the read, only the CDR3 DNA is kept; its 42 bases are in frame from base 1. Taken from the germline V gene, the CDR1 and CDR2 loops are SGDLS and YYNGEE.